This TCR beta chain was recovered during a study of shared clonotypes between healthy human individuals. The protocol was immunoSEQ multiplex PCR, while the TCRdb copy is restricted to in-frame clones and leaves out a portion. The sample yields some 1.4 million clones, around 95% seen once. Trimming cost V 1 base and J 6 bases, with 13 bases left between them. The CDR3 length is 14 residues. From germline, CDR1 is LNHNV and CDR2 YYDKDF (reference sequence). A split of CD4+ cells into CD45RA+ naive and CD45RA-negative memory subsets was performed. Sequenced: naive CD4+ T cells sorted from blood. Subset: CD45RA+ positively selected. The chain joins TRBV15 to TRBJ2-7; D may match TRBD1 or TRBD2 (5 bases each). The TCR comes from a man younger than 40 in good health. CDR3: CATSRGIPGTEQYF. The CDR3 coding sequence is TGTGCCACCAGCAGAGGAATCCCAGGGACCGAGCAGTACTTC.